This T cell receptor beta chain was retrieved from a study of cytomegalovirus exposure and HLA in healthy donors. The germline V gene has CDR1 LNHDA and CDR2 SQIVND (reference sequence). CDR3 length: 13 residues. Trimming left V 4 bases short and J 4 bases short, with 7 bases between. Method: immunoSEQ multiplex PCR; TCRdb's copy keeps in-frame clones and lacks some. The data hold about 75,000 clones, with approximately 80% observed a single time. The clonotype was recovered from a young man in good health and CMV-seronegative. This chain joins TRBV19 and TRBJ2-2, with a weak D call TRBD2 (6 bases). The sequencing input was PBMCs. This CDR3 is CASSRDFTGELFF. The CDR3, as DNA: TGTGCCAGTAGTAGGGACTTCACCGGGGAGCTGTTTTTT.